This is a list of T cell receptor beta chains from one sample in a study of shared clonotypes between healthy human individuals. TCRdb's table, derived via immunoSEQ multiplex PCR, lists solely in-frame clones and lacks some. The sample includes roughly 2,500,000 clones, over 85% of them seen just once. The sequenced sample consisted of naive CD4+ T cells from PBMCs. The receptor source for this set is a man younger than 35 in good health. Some clones in this sample may be carry-over from other donors' samples. Both conserved end residues are part of each CDR3. Each record gives: D gene, clone size, J gene, V gene, CDR3 protein, CDR3 DNA. D genes are given only for firm matches. For some rows the clone size is stated as once, few or many, or as a class when expanded; others skip it.

D: TRBD2; size: -; J: TRBJ2-1; V: TRBV9; CDR3: CASSVGAGGWNEQFF; DNA: TGTGCCAGCAGCGTAGGGGCGGGAGGTTGGAATGAGCAGTTCTTC
D: TRBD1; size: -; J: TRBJ2-7; V: TRBV7-2; CDR3: CASSPGTGGAYEQYF; DNA: TGTGCCAGCAGCCCGGGGACAGGGGGGGCCTACGAGCAGTACTTC
D: -; size: -; J: TRBJ2-5; V: TRBV11-2; CDR3: CASSLGGFRETQYF; DNA: TGTGCCAGCAGCTTAGGCGGGTTCAGGGAGACCCAGTACTTC
D: -; size: once; J: TRBJ2-7; V: TRBV7-2; CDR3: CAGSPAGVNYEQYF; DNA: TGTGCCGGCAGCCCCGCGGGTGTCAACTACGAGCAGTACTTC
D: TRBD1; size: -; J: TRBJ1-1; V: TRBV4-3; CDR3: CASSRGTGDNPEAFF; DNA: TGCGCCAGCAGCCGCGGGACAGGGGATAATCCCGAAGCTTTCTTT
D: -; size: -; J: TRBJ1-4; V: TRBV28; CDR3: CASSTLRGALNEKLFF; DNA: TGTGCCAGCAGCACCCTCCGGGGGGCCCTAAATGAAAAACTGTTTTTT
D: -; size: once; J: TRBJ2-1; V: TRBV29-1; CDR3: CSHSDISYNEQFF; DNA: TGCAGTCATTCGGACATCTCCTACAATGAGCAGTTCTTC
D: TRBD2; size: -; J: TRBJ2-3; V: TRBV18; CDR3: CASSPVASGSTDTQYF; DNA: TGTGCCAGCTCACCAGTGGCTAGCGGGAGCACAGATACGCAGTATTTT
D: -; size: -; J: TRBJ1-5; V: TRBV28; CDR3: CASSDFRTGNQPQHF; DNA: TGTGCCAGCAGTGATTTCAGAACGGGCAATCAGCCCCAGCATTTT
D: -; size: -; J: TRBJ2-2; V: TRBV6-6; CDR3: CASSYTGSDTGELFF; DNA: TGTGCCAGCAGTTATACAGGGTCGGACACCGGGGAGCTGTTTTTT
D: TRBD1; size: -; J: TRBJ1-2; V: TRBV6-5; CDR3: CASSYSGQGSYGYTF; DNA: TGTGCCAGCAGTTACTCGGGACAGGGTTCCTATGGCTACACCTTC
D: -; size: -; J: TRBJ2-1; V: TRBV4-2; CDR3: CASSPEVSLSYNEQFF; DNA: TGTGCCAGCAGCCCAGAGGTTTCATTGTCCTACAATGAGCAGTTCTTC
D: -; size: few; J: TRBJ1-1; V: TRBV28; CDR3: CASSLGDTEAFF; DNA: TGTGCCAGCAGTTTAGGGGACACTGAAGCTTTCTTT
D: -; size: -; J: TRBJ2-2; V: TRBV9; CDR3: CASSAQTGRVTGELFF; DNA: TGTGCCAGCAGCGCCCAAACGGGGCGGGTAACCGGGGAGCTGTTTTTT
D: -; size: once; J: TRBJ2-3; V: TRBV7-9; CDR3: CASSLEGVTDTQYF; DNA: TGTGCCAGCAGCTTAGAAGGGGTTACAGATACGCAGTATTTT
D: TRBD1; size: -; J: TRBJ2-2; V: TRBV10-3; CDR3: CAIKKGALDPGELFF; DNA: TGTGCCATCAAGAAGGGGGCGCTGGACCCCGGGGAGCTGTTTTTT
D: -; size: -; J: TRBJ2-7; V: TRBV4-2; CDR3: CASSQDPAGRRDEQYF; DNA: TGTGCCAGCAGCCAAGACCCAGCCGGCCGGCGGGACGAGCAGTACTTC
D: -; size: -; J: TRBJ1-5; V: TRBV23-1; CDR3: CAGGRGDQPQHF; DNA: TGCGCCGGAGGACGGGGTGATCAGCCCCAGCATTTT
D: -; size: -; J: TRBJ2-4; V: TRBV5-4; CDR3: CASSLAGVAKNIQYF; DNA: TGTGCCAGCAGCTTAGCAGGTGTAGCCAAAAACATTCAGTACTTC
D: TRBD2; size: -; J: TRBJ2-1; V: TRBV18; CDR3: CASLPGLAGTYNEQFF; DNA: TGTGCCAGCTTACCGGGACTAGCGGGAACTTACAATGAGCAGTTCTTC
D: -; size: once; J: TRBJ2-7; V: TRBV6-5; CDR3: CASSGSGGKYF; DNA: TGTGCCAGCAGTGGGAGTGGGGGGAAGTACTTC
D: -; size: once; J: TRBJ2-7; V: TRBV6-5; CDR3: CASKSEGPYEQYF; DNA: TGTGCCAGCAAGAGTGAGGGGCCCTACGAGCAGTACTTC
D: -; size: -; J: TRBJ2-7; V: TRBV7-8; CDR3: CASSQGRAPGSYEQYF; DNA: TGTGCCAGCAGCCAGGGAAGGGCGCCGGGTTCGTACGAGCAGTACTTC
D: -; size: -; J: TRBJ2-3; V: TRBV6-6; CDR3: CASTGSATDTQYF; DNA: TGTGCCAGCACCGGGAGTGCAACAGATACGCAGTATTTT
D: TRBD1; size: few; J: TRBJ1-5; V: TRBV9; CDR3: CASSRTGFSQPQHF; DNA: TGTGCCAGCAGCCGGACAGGGTTTTCTCAGCCCCAGCATTTT
D: -; size: -; J: TRBJ1-1; V: TRBV6-5; CDR3: CASSYSPGVVEAFF; DNA: TGTGCCAGCAGTTACTCGCCAGGGGTGGTTGAAGCTTTCTTT
D: TRBD2; size: -; J: TRBJ2-3; V: TRBV5-1; CDR3: CASRIPELAVTDTQYF; DNA: TGCGCCAGCAGAATCCCGGAACTAGCGGTCACAGATACGCAGTATTTT
D: -; size: -; J: TRBJ2-2; V: TRBV5-8; CDR3: CASSLGLAITGELFF; DNA: TGTGCCAGCAGCCTGGGACTGGCGATCACCGGGGAGCTGTTTTTT
D: -; size: -; J: TRBJ1-2; V: TRBV28; CDR3: CASSLSRLNYGYTF; DNA: TGTGCCAGCAGTTTATCCCGACTAAACTATGGCTACACCTTC
D: -; size: -; J: TRBJ1-5; V: TRBV4-1; CDR3: CASSQGGWQEQPQHF; DNA: TGCGCCAGCAGCCAAGGCGGGTGGCAGGAACAGCCCCAGCATTTT
D: TRBD1; size: -; J: TRBJ2-5; V: TRBV28; CDR3: CASSGQGPGTRQETQYF; DNA: TGTGCCAGCAGTGGACAGGGCCCGGGGACTCGACAAGAGACCCAGTACTTC
D: TRBD2; size: -; J: TRBJ2-2; V: TRBV27; CDR3: CASSLSPEEGAGVYTGELFF; DNA: TGTGCCAGCAGTTTATCTCCAGAGGAAGGAGCGGGAGTGTACACCGGGGAGCTGTTTTTT
D: TRBD2; size: -; J: TRBJ2-2; V: TRBV7-3; CDR3: CASSPGLAGVGELFF; DNA: TGTGCCAGCAGCCCGGGACTAGCGGGAGTCGGGGAGCTGTTTTTT
D: TRBD2; size: -; J: TRBJ2-5; V: TRBV18; CDR3: CASSNISGSETQYF; DNA: TGTGCCAGCTCCAATATTAGCGGGAGCGAGACCCAGTACTTC
D: -; size: -; J: TRBJ1-1; V: TRBV7-3; CDR3: CASSLTPALLNTEAFF; DNA: TGTGCCAGCAGCTTAACTCCAGCCCTCCTGAACACTGAAGCTTTCTTT
D: -; size: -; J: TRBJ2-7; V: TRBV11-2; CDR3: CASSPTRSSYEQYF; DNA: TGTGCCAGCAGCCCCACTAGAAGCTCCTACGAGCAGTACTTC
D: TRBD1; size: once; J: TRBJ2-7; V: TRBV5-1; CDR3: CASSLEGAWEQYF; DNA: TGCGCCAGCAGCTTGGAGGGGGCGTGGGAGCAGTACTTC
D: -; size: -; J: TRBJ2-5; V: TRBV6-5; CDR3: CASSYSVYSETQYF; DNA: TGTGCCAGCAGTTACTCGGTCTATTCTGAGACCCAGTACTTC
D: TRBD1; size: -; J: TRBJ2-7; V: TRBV19; CDR3: CASSIGTGETYEQYF; DNA: TGTGCCAGTAGTATCGGGACAGGGGAAACCTACGAGCAGTACTTC
D: -; size: -; J: TRBJ2-7; V: TRBV28; CDR3: CASSRGLNYEQYF; DNA: TGTGCCAGCAGCAGAGGACTGAACTACGAGCAGTACTTC
D: TRBD1; size: -; J: TRBJ2-3; V: TRBV30; CDR3: CAWREKGQGTDTQYF; DNA: TGTGCCTGGAGAGAAAAGGGACAGGGCACAGATACGCAGTATTTT
D: -; size: once; J: TRBJ1-2; V: TRBV7-6; CDR3: CASQTRDYGYTF; DNA: TGTGCCAGCCAAACCCGGGACTATGGCTACACCTTC
D: TRBD1; size: -; J: TRBJ2-6; V: TRBV9; CDR3: CASSARDRVSGANVLTF; DNA: TGTGCCAGCAGCGCCCGGGACAGGGTCTCTGGGGCCAACGTCCTGACTTTC
D: -; size: once; J: TRBJ2-1; V: TRBV5-6; CDR3: CASTLVSEQFF; DNA: TGTGCCAGCACCCTGGTCAGTGAGCAGTTCTTC
D: -; size: -; J: TRBJ1-1; V: TRBV6-1; CDR3: CAIRGHQNTEAFF; DNA: TGTGCCATAAGGGGACACCAGAACACTGAAGCTTTCTTT
D: -; size: once; J: TRBJ2-7; V: TRBV29-1; CDR3: CSVETVYEQYF; DNA: TGCAGCGTTGAGACAGTATACGAGCAGTACTTC
D: TRBD1; size: -; J: TRBJ2-7; V: TRBV18; CDR3: CASSQPGQGDYEQYF; DNA: TGTGCCAGCTCCCAGCCCGGACAGGGGGACTACGAGCAGTACTTC
D: -; size: -; J: TRBJ2-5; V: TRBV5-1; CDR3: CASSLGVQETQYF; DNA: TGCGCCAGCAGCTTAGGAGTTCAGGAGACCCAGTACTTC
D: TRBD1; size: -; J: TRBJ1-1; V: TRBV2; CDR3: CASSGRDRAAEAFF; DNA: TGTGCCAGCAGTGGTAGGGACAGGGCAGCAGAAGCTTTCTTT
D: -; size: -; J: TRBJ2-7; V: TRBV5-1; CDR3: CASSLGGSEQYF; DNA: TGCGCCAGCAGCTTGGGGGGATCCGAGCAGTACTTC
D: TRBD2; size: -; J: TRBJ2-7; V: TRBV10-3; CDR3: CAISGSTSGSRYEQYF; DNA: TGTGCCATCAGTGGCTCGACTAGCGGGAGCCGCTACGAGCAGTACTTC
D: -; size: -; J: TRBJ2-3; V: TRBV5-1; CDR3: CASSLPDSTDTQYF; DNA: TGCGCCAGCAGCTTACCGGACTCAACAGATACGCAGTATTTT
D: -; size: -; J: TRBJ2-5; V: TRBV28; CDR3: CASSPGGGQETQYF; DNA: TGTGCCAGCAGTCCCGGAGGGGGCCAAGAGACCCAGTACTTC